Sequencing of this T cell receptor beta chain was carried out in a study of T cells in Graves' hyperthyroidism and ophthalmopathy. General study findings and limits: Also found in blood were most expanded thyroid clonotypes above 0.001. Ophthalmopathy stood apart from stable hyperthyroidism in a 13 V-J model. Ophthalmopathy was model-predicted a median about 6.9 months pre-onset.

Remarks on this clonotype: Its antigen is not known.

The V gene lost 6 bases and the J gene lost 7 bases, with 15 bases spanning the gap. Germline CDR1 DFQATT, CDR2 SNEGSKA (reference sequence). The CDR3 has 12 residues. The CDR3 regions of TCR beta were amplified from RNA transcripts. The HTBI primer set was used in a first-round RT-PCR of the TCR CDR3. A single record per CDR3 protein comes from TCRdb applying MiXCR to the multiplex PCR reads. The table records 550,000 to 600,000 distinct CDR3 sequences, 46% of them present only once. The chain carries TRBV20-1 and TRBJ2-5; D possibly corresponds to TRBD1 (5 bases). The sequencing input was peripheral blood or thyroid tissue (not recorded which). The TCR sequence derives from an adult woman with Graves' disease, either hyperthyroidism or ophthalmopathy (not recorded which). The CDR3 DNA reads TGCAGTGCCAAGGGAAGGGGAAGGACCCAGTACTTC. Translating it yields CSAKGRGRTQYF.